The 26 T cell receptor beta chains reported below all come from one sample, sequenced in a study of cytomegalovirus exposure and HLA in healthy donors. Using immunoSEQ multiplex PCR, the repertoire was profiled, and TCRdb retains in-frame clones only, with some absent. Of a few hundred thousand clones listed, about 90% are singletons. Source material: PBMCs. These receptors were taken from a woman younger than 35 in good health and CMV-seronegative.

The chain carries TRBV10-2 and TRBJ2-3, with 15 bases matching TRBD2. V dropped 7 bases and J dropped 1; count of bases not matched to a gene: 6. The CDR3 length is 17 residues. Per the germline V gene, CDR1 is WSHSY and CDR2 is SAAADI. The CDR3 protein is CASTGLAGGLGTDTQYF. The CDR3 coding sequence is TGCGCCAGCACTGGACTAGCGGGGGGGCTAGGCACAGATACGCAGTATTTT.

The chain carries TRBV6-5 and TRBJ2-5, with TRBD1 as a possible D gene (5 bases). The V gene's germline CDR1 is MNHEY and CDR2 SVGAGI. Trimming shortened V by 0 bases and J by 5 bases, and 16 bases separated the two germline ends. CDR3 length: 16 amino acids. DNA for the CDR3: TGTGCCAGCAGTTACTCGATTGGGCAGGGTTTTGAGACCCAGTACTTC. It encodes CASSYSIGQGFETQYF.

The CDR3 bases are TGTGCCAGCAGTTTATTCCCAACGGGACAGGGGAATGAAAAACTGTTTTTT. This translates into CASSLFPTGQGNEKLFF. This chain joins TRBV27 and TRBJ1-4, with 10 bases fitting TRBD1. Losses at the gene ends were 1 base for V and 5 bases for J; bases not matched to a gene: 7. The CDR3 covers 17 residues. Germline CDR1 and CDR2: MNHEY and SMNVEV (reference sequence). The full variable domain, in which reference TRBV27 and TRBJ1-4 provide the parts outside the CDR3, is EAQVTQNPRYLITVTGKKLTVTCSQNMNHEYMSWYRQDPGLGLRQIYYSMNVEVTDKGDVPEGYKVSRKEKRNFPLILESPSPNQTSLYFCASSLFPTGQGNEKLFFGSGTQLSVL.

This sequence joins TRBV5-1 and TRBJ1-4; D gene uncertain. Trimming took off 5 bases at V and 0 bases at J, with 11 bases between the two ends. The germline gives CDR1 SGHRS, CDR2 YFSETQ. There are 15 residues in the CDR3. The CDR3 loop is CASSGGRTTNEKLFF. The CDR3 DNA sequence: TGCGCCAGCAGTGGAGGGAGAACAACTAATGAAAAACTGTTTTTT.

The rearrangement links TRBV7-5 to TRBJ1-2; the table assigns TRBD1, which was not confirmed against the DNA. TRBV7-5 is a pseudogene segment. This CDR3 contains 16 residues. The CDR3 spells CVRSSDNEPCNYGYTF. As DNA, the CDR3 is TGTGTCAGAAGCTCGGACAACGAGCCCTGTAACTATGGCTACACCTTC.

The J gene is TRBJ1-5, the V gene TRBV5-1; 7 positions agree with TRBD1. The CDR3 extends over 16 amino acids. Germline CDR1 and CDR2: SGHRS and YFSETQ. Unmatched junction bases numbered 6, after V lost 0 bases and J lost 3 bases. Here the CDR3 DNA reads TGCGCCAGCAGCTTGGAACCGACAGGGAACAATCAGCCCCAGCATTTT. It codes for CASSLEPTGNNQPQHF.

V is TRBV27 and J is TRBJ1-6; 11 positions agree with TRBD1. J was trimmed by 10 bases and V by 6 bases; bases with no gene match: 11. The CDR3 contains 16 residues. From germline, CDR1 is MNHEY and CDR2 SMNVEV (reference sequence). The CDR3 sequence: CASSPKTRDRGSPLHF. CDR3 in DNA: TGTGCCAGCAGCCCGAAGACCCGGGACAGGGGGTCACCCCTCCACTTT.

The chain couples TRBV2 to TRBJ2-1; 9 bases are a match to TRBD2. Trimming at V came to 1 base and at J to 8 bases, leaving 12 bases not matched to a gene. This CDR3 contains 17 residues. In germline, CDR1 is SNHLY, CDR2 FYNNEI. The chain's CDR3 is CASSEEPVGGGEDEQFF. In nucleotides, the CDR3 is TGTGCCAGCAGTGAAGAACCGGTTGGCGGGGGGGAGGATGAGCAGTTCTTC. The whole variable domain, filled in from reference TRBV2 and TRBJ2-1, reads EPEVTQTPSHQVTQMGQEVILRCVPISNHLYFYWYRQILGQKVEFLVSFYNNEISEKSEIFDDQFSVERPDGSNFTLKIRSTKLEDSAMYFCASSEEPVGGGEDEQFFGPGTRLTVL.

The chain has TRBV5-1 and TRBJ2-2; D is perhaps TRBD1 (5 bases). The germline CDR1 and CDR2 sequences are SGHRS and YFSETQ. This CDR3 is built from 14 residues. Trimming stripped 4 bases from V and 6 bases from J, with 13 bases between. CDR3: CASSGAFGSGELFF. The CDR3 DNA reads TGCGCCAGCAGCGGGGCATTTGGGTCCGGGGAGCTGTTTTTT.

This clone was found once. The J gene is TRBJ2-3, the V gene TRBV19; D gene ambiguous. The CDR3 length is 14 residues. Germline-derived CDR1 and CDR2 are LNHDA and SQIVND (reference sequence). V lost 1 base and J 3 bases, leaving 8 bases between the germline ends. CDR3 sequence reads: CASSIGFRTDTQYF. The CDR3 coding sequence is TGTGCCAGTAGTATAGGTTTCCGGACAGATACGCAGTATTTT.

This chain connects TRBV9 to TRBJ2-7; TRBD2 is a possible D gene (5 bases). Deletions cut 4 bases from V and 5 bases from J, with 19 bases between. Germline V gives CDR1 SGDLS, CDR2 YYNGEE. This CDR3 has 15 amino acids. CDR3 bases: TGTGCCAGCAGCCCTCCAGACGGGATCCCTGACGAGCAGTACTTC. Residues: CASSPPDGIPDEQYF.

The chain couples TRBV4-2 to TRBJ1-1; D gene unclear. The CDR3 runs 16 residues. Germline V lookup: CDR1 LGHNA, CDR2 YNFKEQ. The V end lost 0 bases, the J end lost 0 bases, and 11 bases lay between the germline ends. The CDR3 is CASSQDSGRMNTEAFF. CDR3 nucleotide sequence: TGTGCCAGCAGCCAAGATTCTGGGCGAATGAACACTGAAGCTTTCTTT.

J is TRBJ1-3 and V is TRBV6-4, with D possibly matching TRBD1 (5 bases). Germline V lookup: CDR1 MRHNA, CDR2 SNTAGT. The CDR3 sequence is 14 residues long. The V gene lost 6 bases and the J gene lost 1 base, with 10 bases spanning the gap. This CDR3 is CASRGRTSGNTIYF. CDR3 nucleotide sequence: TGTGCCAGCAGGGGTAGGACATCTGGAAACACCATATATTTT.

The rearrangement uses TRBV6-7 and TRBJ1-3; no reliable D call. TRBV6-7 is an ORF for which the function is uncertain. The germline V and J ends were trimmed by 6 bases and 1 base, with 16 bases remaining between them. This CDR3 has 16 amino acids. The CDR3 nucleotides read TGTGCCAGCAGCCGCCAGGCCAGATTATCTGGAAACACCATATATTTT. Encoded protein: CASSRQARLSGNTIYF.

The chain employs TRBV7-9 and TRBJ1-2, with 8 bases fitting TRBD1. CDR3 size: 14 residues. Unmatched junction bases numbered 2, after V lost 5 bases and J lost 0 bases. CDR1 SEHNR and CDR2 FQNEAQ come from the germline V gene (reference sequence). CDR3 sequence: CASSRTGTNYGYTF. The CDR3 coding sequence is TGTGCCAGCAGCCGGACAGGGACTAACTATGGCTACACCTTC.

V usage is TRBV19 and J usage is TRBJ2-2; tentatively, D is TRBD2 (7 bases). Trimming left V 3 bases short and J 5 bases short, with 19 bases between. Germline CDR1 LNHDA, CDR2 SQIVND (reference sequence). CDR3 length equals 17 residues. CDR3 nucleotides: TGTGCCAGTAGTATGATCCGGGGGGCATCTAGAACCGGGGAGCTGTTTTTT. Its protein is CASSMIRGASRTGELFF.

V gene TRBV6-5 combines with J gene TRBJ1-1, with 7 bases identical to TRBD1. Germline V lookup: CDR1 MNHEY, CDR2 SVGAGI. The CDR3 spans 15 residues. Trimming at V came to 2 bases and at J to 4 bases, leaving 7 bases not matched to a gene. CDR3 sequence (DNA): TGTGCCAGCAGTTACAACCGACAGGGAGGCACTGAAGCTTTCTTT. Its protein is CASSYNRQGGTEAFF.

The V gene is TRBV7-9, the J gene TRBJ1-1; TRBD1 might be the D (6 bases). This CDR3 is built from 12 residues. Germline CDR1 reads SEHNR; CDR2 reads FQNEAQ (reference sequence). Trimming removed 3 bases from V and 8 bases from J, with 10 bases in between. The CDR3 protein is CASSFGQPEAFF. The CDR3 DNA follows: TGTGCCAGCAGCTTCGGACAGCCCGAAGCTTTCTTT.

The J gene is TRBJ2-2, the V gene TRBV7-9; TRBD1 agrees at 10 bases. J lost 4 bases, V lost 1 base, and 6 bases had no gene match. CDR3 length: 17 amino acids. In germline, CDR1 is SEHNR, CDR2 FQNEAQ (reference sequence). CDR3 sequence: CASSLDLGDRGTGELFF. In DNA, the CDR3 is TGTGCCAGCAGCTTAGACCTAGGGGACAGGGGCACCGGGGAGCTGTTTTTT.

The chain recombines TRBV7-6 with TRBJ2-3, with 8 bases fitting TRBD2. Per germline, CDR1 SGHVS and CDR2 FNYEAQ. This CDR3 spans 14 amino acids. Trimming cost V 2 bases and J 6 bases; bases outside gene matches: 4. CDR3 in DNA: TGTGCCAGCAGCTTAACGGCGGGGGGTGATACGCAGTATTTT. Translated: CASSLTAGGDTQYF.

This chain links TRBV7-2 with TRBJ2-7; the match to TRBD1 covers 9 bases. Germline CDR1 reads SGHTA; CDR2 reads FQGNSA. The V gene end was trimmed by 4 bases and the J gene end by 3 bases; junction bases not matched to a gene: 4. The CDR3 is made up of 14 amino acids. CDR3 in amino acids: CASSSLTGGYEQYF. CDR3 nucleotide sequence: TGTGCCAGCAGCTCACTGACAGGGGGCTACGAGCAGTACTTC.

V and J are TRBV27 and TRBJ2-5; 12 positions match TRBD1. Germline assignment: CDR1 MNHEY and CDR2 SMNVEV (reference sequence). The CDR3 is made up of 16 amino acids. V shed 5 bases, J shed 4 bases, and the junction held 8 bases outside the gene matches. CDR3 region: CASSITGTGGTETQYF. Written as DNA, the CDR3 is TGTGCCAGCAGTATCACCGGGACAGGGGGCACAGAGACCCAGTACTTC.

This rearrangement joins TRBV5-1 to TRBJ2-1, with TRBD2 matching over 12 bases. CDR3 length: 17 residues. In germline, CDR1 is SGHRS, CDR2 YFSETQ. The V gene end was trimmed by 3 bases and the J gene end by 5 bases; junction bases not matched to a gene: 9. CDR3: CASSSQPLAGGHNEQFF. The CDR3 nucleotides read TGCGCCAGCAGCTCGCAACCCCTAGCGGGGGGGCACAATGAGCAGTTCTTC.

The chain is built from TRBV23-1 and TRBJ1-5; the match to TRBD1 covers 7 bases. TRBV23-1 is annotated as an ORF whose role is uncertain. The CDR3 is 17 residues long. With 7 bases clipped from V and 0 bases from J, the junction kept 12 bases outside the gene matches. The chain's CDR3 is CASKVGAGQISNQPQHF. The CDR3 bases are TGCGCCAGCAAGGTGGGGGCGGGACAGATTAGCAATCAGCCCCAGCATTTT.

The chain employs TRBV7-2 and TRBJ2-7, with no clear D. This CDR3 contains 14 residues. Between the trimmed V and J ends, which lost 5 bases and 7 bases, there was a span of 18 bases. CDR1 is SGHTA, CDR2 FQGNSA, per germline. The CDR3 protein is CASSKVDFGREQYF. CDR3 DNA: TGTGCCAGCAGCAAGGTAGACTTTGGTCGGGAGCAGTACTTC.

The sample holds a few counts of this clone. V usage is TRBV5-4 and J usage is TRBJ1-2, with D unclear. Between the trimmed V and J ends, which lost 1 base and 5 bases, there was a span of 6 bases. In germline, CDR1 is SGHNT, CDR2 YYREEE (reference sequence). The CDR3 contains 12 residues. In nucleotides, the CDR3 is TGTGCCAGCAGCTTGTACGGGTATGGCTACACCTTC. Translating gives CASSLYGYGYTF. Combining the CDR3 with reference TRBV5-4 and TRBJ1-2 gives the whole variable domain ETGVTQSPTHLIKTRGQQVTLRCSSQSGHNTVSWYQQALGQGPQFIFQYYREEENGRGNFPPRFSGLQFPNYSSELNVNALELDDSALYLCASSLYGYGYTFGSGTRLTVV.